This entry is about one TCR beta chain. Its specificity is unknown. This CDR3 comprises 16 residues. Per germline, CDR1 MNHEY and CDR2 SMNVEV (reference sequence). V lost 5 bases, J lost 6 bases, and 6 bases stayed unmatched. Amplification used 60 Vbeta primers and 13 Jbeta primers. TCRdb's copy holds only in-frame clones and misses some; the assay was immunoSEQ multiplex PCR. The table has 220,000 or so clones, around four fifths seen once. The data belong to a study of cytomegalovirus exposure and HLA in healthy donors. General study findings and limits: Serostatus for CMV was the only available immune exposure information. The study recorded 164 TCR beta chains that were cytomegalovirus-associated.

The receptor comes from a male donor in good health and CMV-seronegative. V usage is TRBV27 and J usage is TRBJ1-6; 11 bases are a match to TRBD1. The sample consisted of PBMCs. CDR3 in DNA: TGTGCCAGCAGTCCGTTCGGACAGGGGGCTAATTCACCCCTCCACTTT. Protein product: CASSPFGQGANSPLHF.